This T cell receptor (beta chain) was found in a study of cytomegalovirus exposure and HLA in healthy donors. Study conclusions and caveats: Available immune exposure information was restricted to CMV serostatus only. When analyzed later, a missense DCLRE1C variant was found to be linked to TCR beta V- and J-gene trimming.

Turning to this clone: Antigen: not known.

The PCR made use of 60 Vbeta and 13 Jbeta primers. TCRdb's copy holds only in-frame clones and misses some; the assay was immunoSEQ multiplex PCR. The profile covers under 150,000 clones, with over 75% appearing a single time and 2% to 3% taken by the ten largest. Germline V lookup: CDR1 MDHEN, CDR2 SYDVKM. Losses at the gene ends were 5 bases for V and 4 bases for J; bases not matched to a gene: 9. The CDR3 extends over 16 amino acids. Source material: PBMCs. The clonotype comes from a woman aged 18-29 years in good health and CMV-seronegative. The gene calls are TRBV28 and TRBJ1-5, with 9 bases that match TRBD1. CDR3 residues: CASSADRGHLNQPQHF. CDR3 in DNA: TGTGCCAGCAGTGCGGACAGGGGCCACCTTAATCAGCCCCAGCATTTT.